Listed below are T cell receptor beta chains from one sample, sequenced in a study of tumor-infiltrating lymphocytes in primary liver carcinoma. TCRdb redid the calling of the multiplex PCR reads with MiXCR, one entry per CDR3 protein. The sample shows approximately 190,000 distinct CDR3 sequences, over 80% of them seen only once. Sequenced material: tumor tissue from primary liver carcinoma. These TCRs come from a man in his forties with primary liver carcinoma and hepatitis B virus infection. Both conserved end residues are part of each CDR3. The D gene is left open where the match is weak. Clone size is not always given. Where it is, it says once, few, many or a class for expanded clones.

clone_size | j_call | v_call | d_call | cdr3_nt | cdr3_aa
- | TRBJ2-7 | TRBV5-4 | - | TGTGCCAGCAACTCCCCGGGTGGGAGCTCCTACGACCAGTACTTC | CASNSPGGSSYDQYF
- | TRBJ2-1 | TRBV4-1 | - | TGCGCCTGCAGTCAAGCAGGTTTAGTAAGTGAGCAGTTCTTC | CACSQAGLVSEQFF
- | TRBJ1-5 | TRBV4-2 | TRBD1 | TGTGTCAGCAGCCAAGAAGAAGGAGGGGGCGTAAGCAATCAGCCCCAGCATTTT | CVSSQEEGGGVSNQPQHF
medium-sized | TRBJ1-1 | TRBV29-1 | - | TGCAGCGTTGAACTTGGCCTCATGAACACTGAAGCTTTCTTT | CSVELGLMNTEAFF
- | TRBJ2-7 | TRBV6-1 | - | TGTGCCATCACGAGTAACGGGAGCCTTACCTACGAGCAGTACTTC | CAITSNGSLTYEQYF
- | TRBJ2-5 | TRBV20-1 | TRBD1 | TGCAGTATAGTTCACAGGGGGCGCGGACTGGAGACCCAGTACTTC | CSIVHRGRGLETQYF
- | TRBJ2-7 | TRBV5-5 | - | TGTACCAGCAGCTTGGCACGGACCGAGGCGAACTACGAGCAATACTTC | CTSSLARTEANYEQYF
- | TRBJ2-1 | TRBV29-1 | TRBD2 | TGCAGCGTTGAAGGGAAGCGGGGGTTTGACAATGGGCAGTTCTTC | CSVEGKRGFDNGQFF
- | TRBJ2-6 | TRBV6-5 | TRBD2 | TGTGCCAGCTGTTCGTCCGGGAATAGCGGGTATTCTGGGGCCAACGTCCTGACTTTC | CASCSSGNSGYSGANVLTF
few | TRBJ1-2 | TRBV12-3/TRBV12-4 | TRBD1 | TGTGTCAGCAGCATAGGGGGCTATGGTTACACCTTC | CVSSIGGYGYTF
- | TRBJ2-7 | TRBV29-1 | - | TGCAGCGTTGAGGAACAGGGAAGCACCTATGAGCAGTACTTC | CSVEEQGSTYEQYF
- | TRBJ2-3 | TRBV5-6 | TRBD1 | TGTGTCAGCGGCCCACAGGGGGCCACAGATACGCAGTATTTT | CVSGPQGATDTQYF
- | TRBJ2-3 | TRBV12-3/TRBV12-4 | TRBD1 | TGTGTCAGCAGTTTAGAAAGACAGGGTAGCACAGATACGCAGTATTTT | CVSSLERQGSTDTQYF
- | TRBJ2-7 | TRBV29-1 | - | TGCAGCATTGCCCCGGCACTGGCCTCTGGAGAGCAGTACTTC | CSIAPALASGEQYF
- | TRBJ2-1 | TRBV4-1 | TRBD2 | TGCGCCAGCATCCCCAGATGGGTAGCGGGAGGGCGTAGTGAACAGTTCTTC | CASIPRWVAGGRSEQFF